The next 9 T cell receptor beta chains were all read from a single sample in a study of cytomegalovirus exposure and HLA in healthy donors. The PCR was carried out with 60 Vbeta primers and 13 Jbeta primers. Some clones are missing from TCRdb's copy, which holds only in-frame ones; the method was immunoSEQ multiplex PCR. The table lists approximately 130,000 clones, with roughly 2% in the top ten. The sequenced material came from PBMCs. These receptor sequences come from a woman in her sixties or seventies in good health and CMV-seronegative.

As regards this clone: Other DNA variants within this sample encode the same CDR3. V gene TRBV2 combines with J gene TRBJ1-5; TRBD1 might be the D (5 bases). The CDR3 is made up of 14 amino acids. Germline V lookup: CDR1 SNHLY, CDR2 FYNNEI. V shed 3 bases and J shed 7 bases, with 13 bases lying between them. For the CDR3, the DNA is TGTGCCAGCAGTGACCGGGGGGTAGGACAGCCCCAGCATTTT. This encodes CASSDRGVGQPQHF. The whole variable domain, remainder taken from reference TRBV2 and TRBJ1-5, is EPEVTQTPSHQVTQMGQEVILRCVPISNHLYFYWYRQILGQKVEFLVSFYNNEISEKSEIFDDQFSVERPDGSNFTLKIRSTKLEDSAMYFCASSDRGVGQPQHFGDGTRLSIL.

The genes are TRBV7-8 and TRBJ2-1; D remains ambiguous. The CDR3 length is 15 residues. Germline-derived CDR1 and CDR2 are SGHVS and FQNEAQ. Trimming pared 6 bases from V and 4 bases from J, leaving 16 bases between. CDR3 loop: CASSPRVGRYNEQFF. CDR3 nucleotide sequence: TGTGCCAGCAGTCCCCGTGTTGGGCGATACAATGAGCAGTTCTTC. The entire variable domain, with the rest obtained from reference TRBV7-8 and TRBJ2-1, is as follows: GAGVSQSPRYKVAKRGQDVALRCDPISGHVSLFWYQQALGQGPEFLTYFQNEAQLDKSGLPSDRFFAERPEGSVSTLKIQRTQQEDSAVYLCASSPRVGRYNEQFFGPGTRLTVL.

The chain's CDR3 is CASSFLRTGSSTDTQYF. DNA of the CDR3: TGCGCCAGCAGCTTCCTACGCACAGGGAGTAGCACAGATACGCAGTATTTT. The chain couples TRBV5-1 to TRBJ2-3; D is possibly TRBD1 (6 bases). CDR3 length equals 17 residues. Between the trimmed V and J ends, which lost 2 bases and 0 bases, there was a span of 16 bases. CDR1 is SGHRS, CDR2 YFSETQ, per germline.

The chain links TRBV28 to TRBJ1-5, with 9 nucleotides matching TRBD1. The CDR3 has 19 residues. Germline CDR1 and CDR2: MDHEN and SYDVKM. Germline trimming cut 4 bases from V and 3 bases from J; bases unmatched to any gene: 16. In nucleotides, the CDR3 is TGTGCCAGCAGTTGGACGACCACCGGGGGACAGGGACTCAATCAGCCCCAGCATTTT. Its protein is CASSWTTTGGQGLNQPQHF.

The CDR3 DNA reads TGTGCCAGCAGTTTGGGGGCCGGGACTAGCGGGAGCCATGAGCAGTTCTTC. Translating gives CASSLGAGTSGSHEQFF. The V and J genes are TRBV28 and TRBJ2-1; TRBD2 matches 14 bases. The CDR3 runs to 17 residues. Germline V gene lookup returns CDR1 MDHEN and CDR2 SYDVKM. The J segment lost 8 bases and the V segment lost 3 bases, leaving 9 bases of the junction unmatched.

This chain connects TRBV2 to TRBJ1-5; TRBD1 agrees at 12 bases. The J segment lost 2 bases and the V segment lost 6 bases, leaving 5 bases of the junction unmatched. The CDR3 runs to 16 residues. From germline, CDR1 is SNHLY and CDR2 FYNNEI. CDR3 DNA: TGTGCCAGCAGGGGACAGGGGGCTGGGGGCAATCAGCCCCAGCATTTT. Its protein is CASRGQGAGGNQPQHF.

The chain carries TRBV5-1 and TRBJ2-7, with 10 bases that match TRBD2. This CDR3 spans 14 amino acids. V dropped 5 bases and J dropped 5; count of bases not matched to a gene: 7. CDR1 and CDR2 (germline): SGHRS, YFSETQ. CDR3 in amino acids: CASSRAGGGDEQYF. In DNA form, the CDR3 reads TGCGCCAGCAGTCGAGCGGGAGGGGGTGACGAGCAGTACTTC.

The V gene is TRBV2, the J gene TRBJ1-1, with TRBD1 as a possible D gene (5 bases). CDR3 length equals 13 residues. In germline, CDR1 is SNHLY, CDR2 FYNNEI. With 11 bases removed from V and 4 bases from J, the gap between germline ends came to 17 bases. This CDR3 is CAPRKGEGTEAFF. The CDR3 coding sequence is TGTGCCCCGCGGAAAGGGGAGGGCACTGAAGCTTTCTTT. Full variable domain (remainder filled in from reference TRBV2 and TRBJ1-1): EPEVTQTPSHQVTQMGQEVILRCVPISNHLYFYWYRQILGQKVEFLVSFYNNEISEKSEIFDDQFSVERPDGSNFTLKIRSTKLEDSAMYFCAPRKGEGTEAFFGQGTRLTVV.

The V and J genes are TRBV28 and TRBJ2-5; 7 positions agree with TRBD2. The CDR3 sequence is 15 residues long. The V gene's germline CDR1 is MDHEN and CDR2 SYDVKM. With 4 bases clipped from V and 2 bases from J, the junction kept 7 bases outside the gene matches. The CDR3: CASSSKLALQETQYF. CDR3 sequence (DNA): TGTGCCAGCAGTTCGAAACTAGCGTTACAAGAGACCCAGTACTTC.